This T cell receptor (beta chain) was sequenced in a study of shared clonotypes between healthy human individuals. Germline lookup yields CDR1 SQVTM and CDR2 ANQGSEA. The CDR3 loop spans 12 amino acids. Trimming left V 7 bases short and J 2 bases short, with 11 bases between. TCRdb's table, derived via immunoSEQ multiplex PCR, lists solely in-frame clones and lacks some. In the table there are nearly 1 million clones, roughly 72% of which are singletons. This clone was seen a few times. Its specificity is unknown. Regarding the study as a whole: Compared with memory subsets, naive subsets generally had larger estimated richness. Specimens sampled were limited to blood, with tissue repertoires likely differing. In contrast to clonotypes shared by all four donors, non-shared clonotypes had lower generation probabilities. Among donors, sharing of clonotypes was expected to be affected by sequencing depth.

The sample taken for sequencing was memory CD4+ T cells sorted from blood. Regarding subset: CD45RA-negative fraction. The chain links TRBV29-1 to TRBJ1-2, with a tentative D call TRBD1 (6 bases). This TCR was recovered from a man between 18 and 35 years old in good health. In nucleotides, the CDR3 is TGCAGCGGACAGGATAGCAACTATGGCTACACCTTC. It specifies CSGQDSNYGYTF.